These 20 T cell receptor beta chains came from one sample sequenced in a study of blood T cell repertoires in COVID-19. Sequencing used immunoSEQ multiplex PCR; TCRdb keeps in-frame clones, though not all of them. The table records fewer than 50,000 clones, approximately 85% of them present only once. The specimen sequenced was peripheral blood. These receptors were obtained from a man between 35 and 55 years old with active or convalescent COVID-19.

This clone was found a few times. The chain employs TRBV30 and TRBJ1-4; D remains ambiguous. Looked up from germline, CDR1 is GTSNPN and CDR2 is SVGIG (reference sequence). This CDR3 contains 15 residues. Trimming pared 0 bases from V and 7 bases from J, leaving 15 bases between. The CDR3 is CAWSVRARVGEKLFF. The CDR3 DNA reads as TGTGCCTGGAGTGTCCGGGCGCGGGTTGGTGAAAAACTGTTTTTT.

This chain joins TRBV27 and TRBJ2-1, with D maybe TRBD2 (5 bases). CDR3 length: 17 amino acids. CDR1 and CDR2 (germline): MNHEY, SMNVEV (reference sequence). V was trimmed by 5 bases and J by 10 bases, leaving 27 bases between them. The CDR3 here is CASSILRTDPEAMEQFF. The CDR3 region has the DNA TGTGCCAGCAGTATTCTACGGACTGACCCCGAGGCCATGGAGCAGTTCTTC.

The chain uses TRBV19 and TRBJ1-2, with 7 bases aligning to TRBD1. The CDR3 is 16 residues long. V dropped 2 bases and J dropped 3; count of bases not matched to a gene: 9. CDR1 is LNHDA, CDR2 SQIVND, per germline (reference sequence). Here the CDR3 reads CASSITIKDRYYGYTF. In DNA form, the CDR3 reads TGTGCCAGTAGTATAACGATTAAGGACAGGTACTATGGCTACACCTTC. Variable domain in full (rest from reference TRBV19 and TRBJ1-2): DGGITQSPKYLFRKEGQNVTLSCEQNLNHDAMYWYRQDPGQGLRLIYYSQIVNDFQKGDIAEGYSVSREKKESFPLTVTSAQKNPTAFYLCASSITIKDRYYGYTFGSGTRLTVV.

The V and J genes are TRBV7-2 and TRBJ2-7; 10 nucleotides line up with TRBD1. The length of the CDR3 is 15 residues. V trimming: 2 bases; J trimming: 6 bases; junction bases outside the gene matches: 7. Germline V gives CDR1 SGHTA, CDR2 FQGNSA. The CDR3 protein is CASSLRGQGIGEQYF. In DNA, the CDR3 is TGTGCCAGCAGCTTAAGGGGACAGGGGATCGGCGAGCAGTACTTC.

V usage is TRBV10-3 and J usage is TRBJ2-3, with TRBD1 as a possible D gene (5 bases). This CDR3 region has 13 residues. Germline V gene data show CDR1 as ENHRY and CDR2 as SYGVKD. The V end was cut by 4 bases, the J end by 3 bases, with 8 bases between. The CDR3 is CAISGAGTDTQYF. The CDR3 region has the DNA TGTGCCATCAGTGGGGCAGGGACAGATACGCAGTATTTT.

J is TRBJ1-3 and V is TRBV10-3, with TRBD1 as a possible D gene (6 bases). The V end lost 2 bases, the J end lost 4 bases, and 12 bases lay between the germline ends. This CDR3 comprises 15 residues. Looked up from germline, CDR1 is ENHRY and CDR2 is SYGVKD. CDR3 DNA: TGTGCCATCAGTGAGAACAGGGTGAAAGGAAACACCATATATTTT. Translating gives CAISENRVKGNTIYF.

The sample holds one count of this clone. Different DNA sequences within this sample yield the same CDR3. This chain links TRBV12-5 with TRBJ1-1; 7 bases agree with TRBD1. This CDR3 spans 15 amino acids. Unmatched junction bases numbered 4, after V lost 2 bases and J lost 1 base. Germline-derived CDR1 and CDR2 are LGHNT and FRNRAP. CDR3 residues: CASGLTQGGNTEAFF. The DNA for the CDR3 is TGTGCTAGTGGTTTGACTCAGGGGGGGAACACTGAAGCTTTCTTT. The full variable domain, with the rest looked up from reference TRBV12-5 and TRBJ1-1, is DARVTQTPRHKVTEMGQEVTMRCQPILGHNTVFWYRQTMMQGLELLAYFRNRAPLDDSGMPKDRFSAEMPDATLATLKIQPSEPRDSAVYFCASGLTQGGNTEAFFGQGTRLTVV.

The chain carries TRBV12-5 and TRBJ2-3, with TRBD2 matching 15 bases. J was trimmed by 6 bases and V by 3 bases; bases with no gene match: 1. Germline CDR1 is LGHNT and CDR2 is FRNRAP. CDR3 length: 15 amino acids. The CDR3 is CASGLGLAGGDTQYF. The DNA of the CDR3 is TGTGCTAGTGGTTTAGGACTAGCGGGGGGGGATACGCAGTATTTT.

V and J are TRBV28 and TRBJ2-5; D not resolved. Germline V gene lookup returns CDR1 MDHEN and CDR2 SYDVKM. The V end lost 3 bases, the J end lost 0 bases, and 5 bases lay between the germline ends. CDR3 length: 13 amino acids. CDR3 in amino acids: CASSLEYQETQYF. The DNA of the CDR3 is TGTGCCAGCAGTTTGGAGTACCAAGAGACCCAGTACTTC. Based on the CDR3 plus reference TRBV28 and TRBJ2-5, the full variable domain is DVKVTQSSRYLVKRTGEKVFLECVQDMDHENMFWYRQDPGLGLRLIYFSYDVKMKEKGDIPEGYSVSREKKERFSLILESASTNQTSMYLCASSLEYQETQYFGPGTRLLVL.

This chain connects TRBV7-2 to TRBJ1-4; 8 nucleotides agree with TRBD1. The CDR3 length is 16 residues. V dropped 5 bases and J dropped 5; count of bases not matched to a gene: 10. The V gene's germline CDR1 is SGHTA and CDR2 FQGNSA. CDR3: CASSATYRGANEKLFF. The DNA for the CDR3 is TGTGCCAGCAGCGCAACTTACAGGGGGGCAAATGAAAAACTGTTTTTT.

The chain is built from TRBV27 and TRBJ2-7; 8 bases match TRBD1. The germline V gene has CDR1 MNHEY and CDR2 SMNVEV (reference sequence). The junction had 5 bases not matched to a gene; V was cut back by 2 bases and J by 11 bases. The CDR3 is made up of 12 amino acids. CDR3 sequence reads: CASSLRGGQEYF. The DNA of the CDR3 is TGTGCCAGCAGTTTAAGAGGGGGACAGGAGTACTTC.

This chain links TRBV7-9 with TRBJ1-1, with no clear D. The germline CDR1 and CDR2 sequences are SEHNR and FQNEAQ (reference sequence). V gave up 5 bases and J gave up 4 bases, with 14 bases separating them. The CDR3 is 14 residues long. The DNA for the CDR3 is TGTGCCAGCAGCCCCCCAAACGGTCGCACTGAAGCTTTCTTT. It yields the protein CASSPPNGRTEAFF.

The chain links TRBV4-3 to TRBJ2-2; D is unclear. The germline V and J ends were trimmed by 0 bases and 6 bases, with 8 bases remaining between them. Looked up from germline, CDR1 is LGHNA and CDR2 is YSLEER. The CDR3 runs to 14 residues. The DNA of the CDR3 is TGCGCCAGCAGCCAAGATCATAGTGCCGGGGAGCTGTTTTTT. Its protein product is CASSQDHSAGELFF.

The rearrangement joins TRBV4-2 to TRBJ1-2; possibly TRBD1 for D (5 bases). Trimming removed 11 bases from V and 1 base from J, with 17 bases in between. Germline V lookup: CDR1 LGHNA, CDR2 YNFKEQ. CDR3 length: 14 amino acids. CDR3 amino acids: CARTAGHLNYGYTF. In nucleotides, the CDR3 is TGTGCCCGGACGGCGGGGCACCTTAACTATGGCTACACCTTC.

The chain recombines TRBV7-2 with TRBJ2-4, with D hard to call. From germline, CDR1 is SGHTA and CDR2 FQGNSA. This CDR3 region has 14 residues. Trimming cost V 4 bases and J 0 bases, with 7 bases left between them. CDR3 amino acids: CASSSLLAKNIQYF. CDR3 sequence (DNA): TGTGCCAGCAGCTCCCTACTAGCCAAAAACATTCAGTACTTC.

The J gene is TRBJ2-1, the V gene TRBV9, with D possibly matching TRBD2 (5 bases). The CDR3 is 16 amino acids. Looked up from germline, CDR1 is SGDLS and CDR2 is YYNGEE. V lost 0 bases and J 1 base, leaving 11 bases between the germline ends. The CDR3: CASSVGGSGSYNEQFF. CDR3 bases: TGTGCCAGCAGCGTAGGTGGGAGTGGGTCCTACAATGAGCAGTTCTTC.

CDR3 region: CAWSSGGGTGELFF. The CDR3 coding sequence is TGTGCCTGGAGTAGCGGGGGAGGCACCGGGGAGCTGTTTTTT. This rearrangement joins TRBV30 to TRBJ2-2, with TRBD2 identical over 8 bases. With V trimmed by 2 bases and J by 4 bases, 3 bases remained unmatched. The CDR3 has 14 residues. Germline CDR1 GTSNPN, CDR2 SVGIG (reference sequence). Filled out from reference TRBV30 and TRBJ2-2, the complete variable domain reads SQTIHQWPATLVQPVGSPLSLECTVEGTSNPNLYWYRQAAGRGLQLLFYSVGIGQISSEVPQNLSASRPQDRQFILSSKKLLLSDSGFYLCAWSSGGGTGELFFGEGSRLTVL.

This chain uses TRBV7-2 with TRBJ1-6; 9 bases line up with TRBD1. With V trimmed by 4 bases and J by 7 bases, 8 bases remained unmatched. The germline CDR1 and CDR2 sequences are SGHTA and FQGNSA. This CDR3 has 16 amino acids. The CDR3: CASSSRGGQGNSPLHF. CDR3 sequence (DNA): TGTGCCAGCAGCTCCAGAGGGGGACAGGGAAATTCACCCCTCCACTTT.

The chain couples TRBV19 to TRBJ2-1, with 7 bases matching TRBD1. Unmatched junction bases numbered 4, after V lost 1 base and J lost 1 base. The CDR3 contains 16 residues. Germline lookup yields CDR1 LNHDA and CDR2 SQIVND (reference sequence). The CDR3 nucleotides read TGTGCCAGTAGTATAGGAGGCAGGGGGTCCTACAATGAGCAGTTCTTC. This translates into CASSIGGRGSYNEQFF.

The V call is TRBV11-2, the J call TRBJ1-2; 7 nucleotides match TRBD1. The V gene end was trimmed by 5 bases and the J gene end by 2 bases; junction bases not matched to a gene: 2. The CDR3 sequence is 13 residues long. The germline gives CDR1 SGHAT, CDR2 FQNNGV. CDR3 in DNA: TGTGCCAGCAGCATACAGGGGAACTATGGCTACACCTTC. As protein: CASSIQGNYGYTF.